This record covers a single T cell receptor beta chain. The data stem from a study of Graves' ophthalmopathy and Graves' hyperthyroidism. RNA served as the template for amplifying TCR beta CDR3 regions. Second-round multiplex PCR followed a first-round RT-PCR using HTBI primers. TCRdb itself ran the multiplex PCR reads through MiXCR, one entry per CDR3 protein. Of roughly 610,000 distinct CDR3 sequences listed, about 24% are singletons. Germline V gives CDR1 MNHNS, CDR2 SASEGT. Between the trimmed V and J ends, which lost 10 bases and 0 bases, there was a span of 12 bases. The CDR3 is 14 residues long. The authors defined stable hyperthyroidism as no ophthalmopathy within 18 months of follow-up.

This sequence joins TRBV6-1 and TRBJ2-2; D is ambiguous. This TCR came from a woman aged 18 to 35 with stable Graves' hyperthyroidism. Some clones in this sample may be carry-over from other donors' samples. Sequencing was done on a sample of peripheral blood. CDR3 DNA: TGTGCCACCACATTCGGGCCGAACACCGGGGAGCTGTTTTTT. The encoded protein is CATTFGPNTGELFF.